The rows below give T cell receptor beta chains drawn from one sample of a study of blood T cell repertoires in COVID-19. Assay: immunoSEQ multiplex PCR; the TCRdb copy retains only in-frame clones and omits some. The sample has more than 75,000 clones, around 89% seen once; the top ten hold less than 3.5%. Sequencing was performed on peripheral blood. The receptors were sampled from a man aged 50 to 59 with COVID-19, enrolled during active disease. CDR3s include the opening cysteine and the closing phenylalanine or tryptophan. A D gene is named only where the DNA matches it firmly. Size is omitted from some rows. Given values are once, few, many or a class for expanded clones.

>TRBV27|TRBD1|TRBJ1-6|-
TGTGCCAGCAGTTTGGACAGGGCCTCACCCCTCCACTTT
CASSLDRASPLHF
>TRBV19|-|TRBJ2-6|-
TGTGCCAGTACCCCGAGGGCGGGATCTGGGGCCAACGTCCTGACTTTC
CASTPRAGSGANVLTF
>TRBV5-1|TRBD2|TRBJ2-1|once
TGCGCCAGCAGCCAGACTAGCGGGGGGCCTTCCTACAATGAGCAGTTCTTC
CASSQTSGGPSYNEQFF
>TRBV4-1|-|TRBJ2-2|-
TGCGCCAGCAGCCTAGAGTTGAGGAGTACCGTCACCGGGGAGCTGTTTTTT
CASSLELRSTVTGELFF
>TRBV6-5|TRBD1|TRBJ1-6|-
TGTGCCAGCAGTTACAGACAGGGAAGCTCACCCCTCCACTTT
CASSYRQGSSPLHF
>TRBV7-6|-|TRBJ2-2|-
TGTGCCAGCAGCACCGCCACAGGGAACGGTTGGCCCGGGGAGCTGTTTTTT
CASSTATGNGWPGELFF
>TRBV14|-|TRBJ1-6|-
TGTGCCAGCAGCCAAGCAGGGTTGAATTCACCCCTCCACTTT
CASSQAGLNSPLHF
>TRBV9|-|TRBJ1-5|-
TGTGCCAACCCACCAGACAGACCAAGCAATCAGCCCCAGCATTTT
CANPPDRPSNQPQHF
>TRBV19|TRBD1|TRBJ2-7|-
TGTGCCAGTAGTTCTCAGGGGGCTTTGGAGCAGTACTTC
CASSSQGALEQYF
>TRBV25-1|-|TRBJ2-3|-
TGTGCCAGCAGCTCTCAGACAGGGAGGACAGATACGCAGTATTTT
CASSSQTGRTDTQYF
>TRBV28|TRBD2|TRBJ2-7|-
TGTGCCAGCAGTAGCGGGGTGACAACCTACGAGCAGTACTTC
CASSSGVTTYEQYF
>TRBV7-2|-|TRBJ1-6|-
TGTGCCAGCAGCTCCCTGACAGGCGGGGGTTCACCCCTCCACTTT
CASSSLTGGGSPLHF
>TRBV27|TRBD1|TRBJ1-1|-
TGTGCCAGCAGTTTCCTAACAGGGGGCTCTGAAGCTTTCTTT
CASSFLTGGSEAFF
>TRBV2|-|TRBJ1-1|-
TGTGCCAGCAGTGAGCGCACCGTCGAGGAAGCTTTCTTT
CASSERTVEEAFF
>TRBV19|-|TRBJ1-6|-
TGTGCCAGTAGTGTGCGACAGGTCAATTCACCCCTCCACTTT
CASSVRQVNSPLHF
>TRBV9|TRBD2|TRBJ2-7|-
TGTGCCAGCAGCTCAACTAGCGATGGTCTGAAGCAGTACTTC
CASSSTSDGLKQYF
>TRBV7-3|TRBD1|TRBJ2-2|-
TGTGCCAGCAGCTTACGGACAGGGGCGAACACCGGGGAGCTGTTTTTT
CASSLRTGANTGELFF
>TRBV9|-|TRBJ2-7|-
TGTGCCAGCAGCGCCGGACATAAGCCAGACCTATTGGGCGAGCAGTACTTC
CASSAGHKPDLLGEQYF
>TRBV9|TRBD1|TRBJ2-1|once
TGTGCCAGCAGCGTTACAACGGACAGGGGGCGCGGAAATGAGCAGTTCTTC
CASSVTTDRGRGNEQFF
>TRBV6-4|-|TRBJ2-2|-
TGTGCCAGCAGTGACTCGGTCGGGGGTATCGGGGAGCTGTTTTTT
CASSDSVGGIGELFF
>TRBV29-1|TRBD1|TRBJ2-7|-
TGCAGCGCCCTGGGACAGGGAAGCTCCTACGAGCAGTACTTC
CSALGQGSSYEQYF
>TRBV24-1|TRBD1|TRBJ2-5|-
TGTGCCACCAGTGATTTACCAGGGGGTTCTTACCAAGAGACCCAGTACTTC
CATSDLPGGSYQETQYF
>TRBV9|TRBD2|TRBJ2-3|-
TGTGCCAGCAGCCCAGGACTAGCGGGGGGGAGAGATACGCAGTATTTT
CASSPGLAGGRDTQYF
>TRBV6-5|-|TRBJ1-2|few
TGTGCCAGCATGGTGGGGCACTATGGCTACACCTTC
CASMVGHYGYTF
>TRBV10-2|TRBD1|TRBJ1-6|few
TGCGCCAGCAGTGAGTCGAAACGGACAGGATATAATTCACCCCTCCACTTT
CASSESKRTGYNSPLHF
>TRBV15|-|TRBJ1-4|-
TGTGCCACCAGGGCTTCGCAAGAAAAACTGTTTTTT
CATRASQEKLFF
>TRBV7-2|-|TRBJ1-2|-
TGTGCCAGCAGCTTAGCGACAGGCAACTATGGCTACACCTTC
CASSLATGNYGYTF
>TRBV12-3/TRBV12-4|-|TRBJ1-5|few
TGTGCCAGCAGTACAGGGTATCAGCCCCAGCATTTT
CASSTGYQPQHF
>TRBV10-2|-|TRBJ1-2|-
TGCGCCAGCAGTTCGTACGGGTCCGGATCTGGGGGCTACACCTTC
CASSSYGSGSGGYTF
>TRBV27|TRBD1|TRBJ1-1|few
TGTGCCAGCAGTCGACAGGGGGCCGCCTTATCAGCTGAAGCTTTCTTT
CASSRQGAALSAEAFF
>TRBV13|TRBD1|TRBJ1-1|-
TGTGCCAGCAGCTTAGTAATCGACAGGGGAACCAACACTGAAGCTTTCTTT
CASSLVIDRGTNTEAFF
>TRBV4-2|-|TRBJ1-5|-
TGTGCCAGCAGCCAAGTAGGACAGAGGGGTAATCAGCCCCAGCATTTT
CASSQVGQRGNQPQHF
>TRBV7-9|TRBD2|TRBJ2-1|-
TGTGCCAGCAGCCCCCACTCACTAGCGGGGGCTTTTGATGAGCAGTTCTTC
CASSPHSLAGAFDEQFF
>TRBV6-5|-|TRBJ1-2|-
TGTGCCAGCAGCCTAACTGGGGGGAGGAACTATGGCTACACCTTC
CASSLTGGRNYGYTF
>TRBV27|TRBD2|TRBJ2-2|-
TGTGCCAGCAGAGTTAGCGGGGGGGCGGCCGGGGAGCTGTTTTTT
CASRVSGGAAGELFF
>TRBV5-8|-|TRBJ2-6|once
TGTGCCAGCGGCCGTGCCTTACGACAGAGGGCCAACGTCCTGACTTTC
CASGRALRQRANVLTF
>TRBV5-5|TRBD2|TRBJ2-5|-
TGTGCCAGCAGCTCAAGCGGGGCCGAAGAGACCCAGTACTTC
CASSSSGAEETQYF
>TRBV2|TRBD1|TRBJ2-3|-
TGTGCCAGCAGTGACGTAGACAGGGGATGGAGCACAGATACGCAGTATTTT
CASSDVDRGWSTDTQYF
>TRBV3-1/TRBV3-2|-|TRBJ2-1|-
TGTGCCAGCAGCCTCCGCGGGGGCGGATTGGCAAATGAGCAGTTCTTC
CASSLRGGGLANEQFF
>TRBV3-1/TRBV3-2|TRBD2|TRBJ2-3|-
TGTGCCAGCAGCCAAGACCAACTAGCGGCATTT
CASSQDQLAAF
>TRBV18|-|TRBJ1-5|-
TGTGCCAGCTCCCCACAGGGAGGCAATCAGCCCCAGCATTTT
CASSPQGGNQPQHF
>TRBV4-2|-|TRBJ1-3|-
TGTGCCAGCAGCCAAGACCCTCCCTCTGGAAACACCATATATTTT
CASSQDPPSGNTIYF
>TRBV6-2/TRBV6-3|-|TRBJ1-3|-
TGTGCCAGCAGTTCGCCGACTGCCTCTGGAAACACCATATATTTT
CASSSPTASGNTIYF
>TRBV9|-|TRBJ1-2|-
TGTGCCAGCAGCGGAGACTTGACAGGTGGTGGCTACACCTTC
CASSGDLTGGGYTF
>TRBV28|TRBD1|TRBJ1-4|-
TGTGCCAGCAGTCCATTAAAGGGGGCCAGCTCGACACTTTATCTGTTTTTT
CASSPLKGASSTLYLFF
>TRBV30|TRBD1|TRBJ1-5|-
TGTGCCTGGAGAAGACAGGGGGGCAATCAGCCCCAGCATTTT
CAWRRQGGNQPQHF
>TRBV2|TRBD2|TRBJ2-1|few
TGTGCCAGCTCGGTTGGGGTAGCGGGCTCTCCCTACAATGAGCAGTTCTTC
CASSVGVAGSPYNEQFF
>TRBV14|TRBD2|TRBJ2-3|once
TGTGCCAGCAGCCGAGATCTAGCGGGGGGGCAAGATACGCAGTATTTT
CASSRDLAGGQDTQYF
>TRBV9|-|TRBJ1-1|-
TGTGCCAGCACTAGGACAGCGAACACTGAAGCTTTCTTT
CASTRTANTEAFF
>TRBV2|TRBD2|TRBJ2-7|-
TGTGCCAGCAGCACCTCGGGACTAGCAAACGAGCAGTACTTC
CASSTSGLANEQYF
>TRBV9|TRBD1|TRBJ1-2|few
TGTGCCAGCAGCGCTTTCGGGACAGGCTATGGCTACACCTTC
CASSAFGTGYGYTF
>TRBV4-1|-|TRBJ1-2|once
TGCGCCAGCAGCCAAGATAACGGGGTCTATGGCTACACCTTC
CASSQDNGVYGYTF
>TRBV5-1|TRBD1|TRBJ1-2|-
TGCGCCAGCAGCCCAGGGGGGTCCAACGTTGACTATGGCTACACCTTC
CASSPGGSNVDYGYTF
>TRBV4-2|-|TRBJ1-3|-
TGTGCCAGCAGGCTAGACAACACCATATATTTT
CASRLDNTIYF
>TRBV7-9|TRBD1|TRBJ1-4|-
TGTGCCAGCAGCTCTGGACAGGGGAACTATGAAAAACTGTTTTTT
CASSSGQGNYEKLFF
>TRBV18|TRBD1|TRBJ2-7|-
TGTGCCAGCTCACCACCGAGGACAGGGAACTCACCGGGCGAGCAGTACTTC
CASSPPRTGNSPGEQYF
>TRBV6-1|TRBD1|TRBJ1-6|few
TGTGCCAGCAGTGATTCGTGGACAGGCAATTCACCCCTCCACTTT
CASSDSWTGNSPLHF
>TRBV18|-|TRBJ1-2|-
TGTGCCAGCTCAGGACAGATCTATGGCTACACCTTC
CASSGQIYGYTF
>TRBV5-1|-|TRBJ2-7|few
TGCGCCAGCAGCTTGTCGACATCTAACTACGAGCAGTACTTC
CASSLSTSNYEQYF
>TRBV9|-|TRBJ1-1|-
TGTGCCAGCAGCCCGACCGGGACACACAACACTGAAGCTTTCTTT
CASSPTGTHNTEAFF